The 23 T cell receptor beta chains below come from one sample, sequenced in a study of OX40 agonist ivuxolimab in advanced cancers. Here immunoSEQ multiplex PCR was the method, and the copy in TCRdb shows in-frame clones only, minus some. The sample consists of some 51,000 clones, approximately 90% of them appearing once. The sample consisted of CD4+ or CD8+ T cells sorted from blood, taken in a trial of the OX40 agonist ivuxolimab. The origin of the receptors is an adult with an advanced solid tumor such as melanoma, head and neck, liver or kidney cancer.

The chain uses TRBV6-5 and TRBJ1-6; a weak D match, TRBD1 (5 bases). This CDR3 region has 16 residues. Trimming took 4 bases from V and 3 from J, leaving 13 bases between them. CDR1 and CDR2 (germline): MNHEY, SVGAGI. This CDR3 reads CASSSPQAHYNSPLHF. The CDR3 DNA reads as TGTGCCAGCAGTTCCCCACAGGCACACTATAATTCACCCCTCCACTTT.

The CDR3 DNA is TGTGCCAGCAGCCTAGACTGGGGCTCCTACGAGCAGTACTTC. Translating gives CASSLDWGSYEQYF. The V call is TRBV7-9, the J call TRBJ2-7; D call uncertain. Germline CDR1 is SEHNR and CDR2 is FQNEAQ (reference sequence). The CDR3 sequence is 14 residues long. V was trimmed by 5 bases and J by 0 bases, leaving 11 bases between them.

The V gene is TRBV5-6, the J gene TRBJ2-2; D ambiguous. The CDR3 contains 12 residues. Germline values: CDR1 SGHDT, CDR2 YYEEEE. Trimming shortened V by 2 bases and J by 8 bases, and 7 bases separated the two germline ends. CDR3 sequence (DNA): TGTGCCAGCAGCTTCCCCGGGGGGGAGCTGTTTTTT. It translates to CASSFPGGELFF.

CDR3 in DNA: TGCGCCAGCAGCTTGTCCTTAGATTACTACGAGCAGTACTTC. This gives the protein CASSLSLDYYEQYF. This chain connects TRBV5-1 to TRBJ2-7, with D uncertain. The CDR3 covers 14 residues. The germline gives CDR1 SGHRS, CDR2 YFSETQ. Between the trimmed V and J ends, which lost 1 base and 3 bases, there was a span of 11 bases.

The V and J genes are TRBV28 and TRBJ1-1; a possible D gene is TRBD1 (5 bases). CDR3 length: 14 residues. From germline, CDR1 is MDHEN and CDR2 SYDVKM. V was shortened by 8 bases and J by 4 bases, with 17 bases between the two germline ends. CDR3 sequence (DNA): TGTGCCAGCTCGCCGATTGGGGGAGGCACTGAAGCTTTCTTT. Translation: CASSPIGGGTEAFF.

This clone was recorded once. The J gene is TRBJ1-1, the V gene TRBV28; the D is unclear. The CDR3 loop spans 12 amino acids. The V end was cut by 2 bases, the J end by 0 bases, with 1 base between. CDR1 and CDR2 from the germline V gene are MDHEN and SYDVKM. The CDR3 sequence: CASSLMNTEAFF. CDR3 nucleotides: TGTGCCAGCAGTTTAATGAACACTGAAGCTTTCTTT.

In DNA form, the CDR3 reads TGTGCCAGCAATCTCTCGGGGGAAGCCTATGGCTACACCTTC. Protein product: CASNLSGEAYGYTF. J is TRBJ1-2 and V is TRBV28, with a weak D call TRBD1 (5 bases). The germline CDR1 and CDR2 sequences are MDHEN and SYDVKM. The CDR3 consists of 14 residues. V lost 7 bases and J lost 4, with 16 bases in between.

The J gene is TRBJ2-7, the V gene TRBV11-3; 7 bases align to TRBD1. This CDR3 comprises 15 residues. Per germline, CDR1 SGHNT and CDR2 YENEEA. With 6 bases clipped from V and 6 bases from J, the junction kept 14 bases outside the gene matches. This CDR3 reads CASRPGTEGDGEQYF. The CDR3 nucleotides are TGTGCCAGCAGGCCGGGGACAGAAGGGGATGGCGAGCAGTACTTC.

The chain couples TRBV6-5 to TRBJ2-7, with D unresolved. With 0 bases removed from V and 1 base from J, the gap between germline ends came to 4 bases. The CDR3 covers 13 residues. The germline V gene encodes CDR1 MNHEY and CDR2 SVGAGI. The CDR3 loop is CASSYSGSYEQYF. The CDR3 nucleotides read TGTGCCAGCAGTTACTCAGGGTCCTACGAGCAGTACTTC.

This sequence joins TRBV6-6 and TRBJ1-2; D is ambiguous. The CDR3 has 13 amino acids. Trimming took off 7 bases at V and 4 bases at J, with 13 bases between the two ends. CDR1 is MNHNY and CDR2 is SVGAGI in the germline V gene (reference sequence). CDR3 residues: CASTDRHRYGYTF. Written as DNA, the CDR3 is TGTGCCAGCACCGACCGACACCGCTATGGCTACACCTTC.

As DNA, the CDR3 is TGCGCCAGCAGTCAAGGAGGAAACTATGGCTACACCTTC. Residues: CASSQGGNYGYTF. The V call is TRBV23-1, the J call TRBJ1-2, with D hard to call. TRBV23-1 is identified as an open reading frame with a role that is uncertain. The CDR3 covers 13 residues. The germline V and J ends were trimmed by 2 bases and 2 bases, with 6 bases remaining between them.

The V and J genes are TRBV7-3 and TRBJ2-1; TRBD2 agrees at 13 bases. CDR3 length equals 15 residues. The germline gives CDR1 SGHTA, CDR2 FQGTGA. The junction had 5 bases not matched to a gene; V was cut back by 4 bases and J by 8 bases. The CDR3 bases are TGTGCCAGCAGCTCAACCGGGACTAGCGGGGATGAGCAGTTCTTC. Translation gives CASSSTGTSGDEQFF.

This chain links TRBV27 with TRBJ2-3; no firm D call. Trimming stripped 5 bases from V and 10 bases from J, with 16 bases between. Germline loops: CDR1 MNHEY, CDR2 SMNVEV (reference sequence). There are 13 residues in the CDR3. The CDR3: CASSLLGLGAQYF. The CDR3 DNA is TGTGCCAGCAGTCTCCTCGGCTTAGGAGCGCAGTATTTT.

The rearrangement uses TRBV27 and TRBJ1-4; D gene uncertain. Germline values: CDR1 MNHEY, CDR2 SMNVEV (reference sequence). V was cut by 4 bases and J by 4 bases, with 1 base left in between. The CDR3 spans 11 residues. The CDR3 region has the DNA TGTGCCAGCAGTTATAATGAAAAACTGTTTTTT. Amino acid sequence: CASSYNEKLFF.

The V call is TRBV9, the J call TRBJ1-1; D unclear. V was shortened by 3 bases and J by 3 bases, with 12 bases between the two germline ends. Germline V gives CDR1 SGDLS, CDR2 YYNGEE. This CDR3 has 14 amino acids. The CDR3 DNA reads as TGTGCCAGCAGCGCACGAGCGGGTGACACTGAAGCTTTCTTT. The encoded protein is CASSARAGDTEAFF.

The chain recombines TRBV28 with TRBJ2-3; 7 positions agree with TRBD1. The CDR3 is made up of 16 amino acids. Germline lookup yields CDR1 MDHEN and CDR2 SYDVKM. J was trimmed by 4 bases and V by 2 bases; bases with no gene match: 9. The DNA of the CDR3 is TGTGCCAGCAGTTTAGGGTACCAGGGGGAAGCAGATACGCAGTATTTT. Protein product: CASSLGYQGEADTQYF.

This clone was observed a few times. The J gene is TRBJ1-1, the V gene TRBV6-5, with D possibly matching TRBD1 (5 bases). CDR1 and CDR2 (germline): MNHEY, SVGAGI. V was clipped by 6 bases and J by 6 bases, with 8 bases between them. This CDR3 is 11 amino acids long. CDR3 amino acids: CASRTDAEAFF. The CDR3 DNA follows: TGTGCCAGCAGGACAGACGCTGAAGCTTTCTTT.

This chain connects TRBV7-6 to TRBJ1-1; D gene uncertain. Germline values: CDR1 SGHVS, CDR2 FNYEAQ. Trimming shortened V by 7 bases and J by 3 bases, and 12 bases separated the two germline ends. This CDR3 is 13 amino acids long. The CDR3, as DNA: TGTGCCAGCACCCCCGGGGTAGACACTGAAGCTTTCTTT. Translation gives CASTPGVDTEAFF.

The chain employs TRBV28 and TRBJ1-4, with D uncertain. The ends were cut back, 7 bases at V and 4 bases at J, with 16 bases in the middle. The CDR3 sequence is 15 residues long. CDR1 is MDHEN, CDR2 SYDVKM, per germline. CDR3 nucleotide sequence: TGTGCCAGCATAAACATCGGAAACTTTAATGAAAAACTGTTTTTT. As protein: CASINIGNFNEKLFF.

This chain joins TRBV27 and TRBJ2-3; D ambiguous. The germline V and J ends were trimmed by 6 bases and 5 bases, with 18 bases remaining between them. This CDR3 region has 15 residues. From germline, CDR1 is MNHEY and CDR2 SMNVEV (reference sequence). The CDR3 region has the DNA TGTGCCAGCAGCACCCCCGGACCCTGGGGAGATACGCAGTATTTT. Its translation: CASSTPGPWGDTQYF.

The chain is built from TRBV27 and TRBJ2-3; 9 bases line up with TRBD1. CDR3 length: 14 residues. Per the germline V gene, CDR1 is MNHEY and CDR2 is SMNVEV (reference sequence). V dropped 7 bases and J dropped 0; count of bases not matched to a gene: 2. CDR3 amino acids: CASTGQGSTDTQYF. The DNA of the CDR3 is TGTGCCAGCACGGGACAGGGAAGCACAGATACGCAGTATTTT.

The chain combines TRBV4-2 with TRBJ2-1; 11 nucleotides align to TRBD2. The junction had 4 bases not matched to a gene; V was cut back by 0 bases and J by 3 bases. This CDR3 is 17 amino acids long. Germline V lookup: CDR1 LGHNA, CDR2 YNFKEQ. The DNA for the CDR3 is TGTGCCAGCAGCCAAGACCTAACTAGCGGGGGCTACAATGAGCAGTTCTTC. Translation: CASSQDLTSGGYNEQFF.

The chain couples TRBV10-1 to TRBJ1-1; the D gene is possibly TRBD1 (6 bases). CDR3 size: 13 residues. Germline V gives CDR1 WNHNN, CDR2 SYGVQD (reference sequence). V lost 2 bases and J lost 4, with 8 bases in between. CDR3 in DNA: TGCGCCAGCAGTGAGCAGGGGCGCACTGAAGCTTTCTTT. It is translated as CASSEQGRTEAFF.